The 21 T cell receptor beta chains in this list originate from one sample, sequenced in a study of cytomegalovirus exposure and HLA in healthy donors. Primers for the PCR totalled 60 Vbeta and 13 Jbeta. The protocol was immunoSEQ multiplex PCR, while the TCRdb copy is restricted to in-frame clones and leaves out a portion. The sample carries 85,000 to 130,000 clones, roughly 75% recorded once. The material sequenced was PBMCs. The receptors were sampled from a woman aged 40 to 55 in good health and CMV-seronegative.

The genes are TRBV5-6 and TRBJ1-2, with a weak D call TRBD1 (6 bases). The CDR3 is 14 amino acids. V was pared by 5 bases and J by 2 bases, with 13 bases between. Germline CDR1 SGHDT, CDR2 YYEEEE. CDR3: CASRADSGNYGYTF. The CDR3 nucleotides are TGTGCCAGCAGGGCGGACAGCGGAAACTATGGCTACACCTTC.

The V call is TRBV15, the J call TRBJ1-5; 8 bases are a match to TRBD1. This CDR3 comprises 15 residues. The V segment lost 3 bases and the J segment 7 bases; nucleotides outside the gene matches: 8. The germline V gene has CDR1 LNHNV and CDR2 YYDKDF (reference sequence). CDR3 DNA: TGTGCCACCAGCAGCGACGGACAGGGAGGACAGCCCCAGCATTTT. Protein sequence: CATSSDGQGGQPQHF.

The chain joins TRBV16 to TRBJ2-3, with 7 bases aligning to TRBD2. Trimming cost V 3 bases and J 3 bases; bases outside gene matches: 9. CDR1 and CDR2 (germline): KGHSY, FQNENV. The CDR3 is 16 amino acids. CDR3 residues: CASSHRAGVTTDTQYF. As DNA, the CDR3 is TGTGCCAGCAGCCACCGGGCGGGAGTAACAACAGATACGCAGTATTTT.

The genes are TRBV4-3 and TRBJ1-3; D call uncertain. V was trimmed by 3 bases and J by 7 bases, leaving 16 bases between them. The CDR3 extends over 15 amino acids. Germline CDR1 reads LGHNA; CDR2 reads YSLEER. The CDR3 spells CASSHLVFPGNTIYF. The CDR3 bases are TGCGCCAGCAGCCACCTGGTGTTCCCAGGTAACACCATATATTTT.

This clone has more than one count but fewer than ten. This chain links TRBV4-3 with TRBJ1-1; D uncertain. The V gene's germline CDR1 is LGHNA and CDR2 YSLEER. The CDR3 is made up of 14 amino acids. Trimming removed 0 bases from V and 1 base from J, with 6 bases in between. The CDR3 sequence is CASSQDSGNTEAFF. In nucleotides, the CDR3 is TGCGCCAGCAGCCAAGATTCGGGGAACACTGAAGCTTTCTTT.

The chain employs TRBV7-9 and TRBJ1-2; no definite D call. V was shortened by 6 bases and J by 2 bases, with 4 bases between the two germline ends. This CDR3 has 11 amino acids. Germline values: CDR1 SEHNR, CDR2 FQNEAQ (reference sequence). Here the CDR3 reads CASSINYGYTF. DNA of the CDR3: TGTGCCAGCAGTATCAACTATGGCTACACCTTC. Supplemented by reference TRBV7-9 and TRBJ1-2, the full variable domain reads DTGVSQNPRHKITKRGQNVTFRCDPISEHNRLYWYRQTLGQGPEFLTYFQNEAQLEKSRLLSDRFSAERPKGSFSTLEIQRTEQGDSAMYLCASSINYGYTFGSGTRLTVV.

The J gene is TRBJ2-5, the V gene TRBV5-1, with TRBD2 matching over 9 bases. The J call may be faulty, since TRBJ2-7 better matches the DNA end. This CDR3 has 18 residues. The germline V gene has CDR1 SGHRS and CDR2 YFSETQ. CDR3 sequence reads: CASGTHLSGSFGTYEQYF. Written as DNA, the CDR3 is TGCGCCAGCGGCACCCACCTTAGCGGGAGCTTCGGGACCTACGAGCAGTACTTC.

V is TRBV27 and J is TRBJ2-7, with D possibly being TRBD2 (6 bases). V was pared by 0 bases and J by 3 bases, with 12 bases between. Germline V lookup: CDR1 MNHEY, CDR2 SMNVEV (reference sequence). The CDR3 loop spans 15 amino acids. The CDR3 loop is CASSLSIGGSYEQYF. Written as DNA, the CDR3 is TGTGCCAGCAGTTTATCGATTGGGGGGAGCTACGAGCAGTACTTC.

The chain couples TRBV10-3 to TRBJ2-2, with a weak D call TRBD2 (5 bases). CDR1 and CDR2 (germline): ENHRY, SYGVKD. This CDR3 has 12 residues. Trimming shortened V by 8 bases and J by 6 bases, and 10 bases separated the two germline ends. CDR3 nucleotides: TGTGCCATCTCTCACGGGGCCGGGGAGCTGTTTTTT. This gives the protein CAISHGAGELFF.

The chain employs TRBV2 and TRBJ2-7, with TRBD1 matching 9 bases. Germline CDR1 is SNHLY and CDR2 is FYNNEI. This CDR3 is built from 12 residues. The V segment lost 3 bases and the J segment 6 bases; nucleotides outside the gene matches: 0. CDR3: CASSEDRGEQYF. In nucleotides, the CDR3 is TGTGCCAGCAGTGAGGACAGGGGCGAGCAGTACTTC.

Remarks on this clone: One junction end disagrees with the germline gene, perhaps due to a read error. The chain recombines TRBV20-1 with TRBJ1-2; TRBD1 might be the D (6 bases). CDR3 length: 11 amino acids. CDR1 DFQATT and CDR2 SNEGSKA come from the germline V gene (reference sequence). CDR3 residues: CSARDLPDSYF. DNA of the CDR3: TGCAGTGCTAGAGATCTACCGGACAGTTATTTC.

About this clone itself: The sample holds other DNA sequences that translate to the same CDR3. This sequence joins TRBV27 and TRBJ1-4, with D perhaps TRBD1 (6 bases). CDR1 and CDR2 (germline): MNHEY, SMNVEV (reference sequence). With 4 bases removed from V and 7 bases from J, the gap between germline ends came to 19 bases. The CDR3 runs 16 residues. The CDR3 DNA sequence: TGTGCCAGCAGTTATGGGGGGGGCGGGAGCCCTGAAAAACTGTTTTTT. Amino acids: CASSYGGGGSPEKLFF.

As regards this clone: The junction shows a germline mismatch at one end, possibly a read error. The genes are TRBV6-6 and TRBJ2-7; D is unresolved. Germline lookup yields CDR1 MNHNY and CDR2 SVGAGI (reference sequence). This CDR3 has 12 residues. In nucleotides, the CDR3 is TGTGCCAGCCGTACAGCTACCTACGAGCAATACTTC. It is translated as CASRTATYEQYF.

The chain uses TRBV27 and TRBJ2-7; D call uncertain. This CDR3 region has 14 residues. The germline V gene has CDR1 MNHEY and CDR2 SMNVEV (reference sequence). V dropped 5 bases and J dropped 2 bases, with 13 bases sitting between them. CDR3 sequence reads: CASSVAGQTYEQYF. CDR3 bases: TGTGCCAGCAGTGTGGCTGGGCAGACCTACGAGCAGTACTTC.

The rearrangement links TRBV7-6 to TRBJ2-1; a possible D gene is TRBD2 (6 bases). Trimming cost V 2 bases and J 5 bases, with 13 bases left between them. The CDR3 length is 15 residues. Per the germline V gene, CDR1 is SGHVS and CDR2 is FNYEAQ. CDR3 DNA: TGTGCCAGCAGCTTACTTCGCGGGGCCGACAATGAGCAGTTCTTC. Translated, it gives CASSLLRGADNEQFF.

The chain links TRBV7-2 to TRBJ1-1, with 9 bases aligning to TRBD1. CDR3 length: 14 amino acids. CDR1 and CDR2 (germline): SGHTA, FQGNSA. J lost 4 bases, V lost 6 bases, and 6 bases had no gene match. DNA of the CDR3: TGTGCCAGCAGATCACAGGGGGCGATCACTGAAGCTTTCTTT. As protein: CASRSQGAITEAFF.

The chain carries TRBV7-6 and TRBJ1-4, with 7 bases that match TRBD1. The CDR3 length is 14 residues. The ends lost 2 bases at V and 7 bases at J; junction bases unmatched: 4. Germline CDR1 and CDR2: SGHVS and FNYEAQ. The CDR3 reads CASSLYAGGEKLFF. The DNA of the CDR3 is TGTGCCAGCAGCTTATATGCAGGGGGTGAAAAACTGTTTTTT.

The chain couples TRBV19 to TRBJ1-1; no reliable D call. The CDR3 length is 12 residues. The V gene's germline CDR1 is LNHDA and CDR2 SQIVND (reference sequence). The ends were cut back, 2 bases at V and 7 bases at J, with 8 bases in the middle. CDR3 residues: CASSINHYEAFF. In DNA, the CDR3 is TGTGCCAGTAGTATAAATCACTATGAAGCTTTCTTT.

This clone appeared a few times. This sequence joins TRBV9 and TRBJ2-1; 7 nucleotides align to TRBD2. The germline V gene encodes CDR1 SGDLS and CDR2 YYNGEE. CDR3 length: 14 amino acids. The ends lost 4 bases at V and 7 bases at J; junction bases unmatched: 8. CDR3 nucleotides: TGTGCCAGCAGCCCCCACTGGACTAGAAATGAGCAGTTCTTC. Encoded protein: CASSPHWTRNEQFF.

V gene TRBV11-2 combines with J gene TRBJ2-7; 8 bases agree with TRBD2. The CDR3 runs to 15 residues. V gave up 4 bases and J gave up 3 bases; unmatched junction bases: 8. CDR1 is SGHAT and CDR2 is FQNNGV in the germline V gene. The CDR3 DNA reads as TGTGCCAGCAGCTCCGTCCGGGAGGGAATCTACGAGCAGTACTTC. This sequence encodes CASSSVREGIYEQYF.

The V and J genes are TRBV18 and TRBJ1-1, with unresolved D. The CDR3 runs to 15 residues. The germline CDR1 and CDR2 sequences are KGHSH and LQKENI. Deletions cut 3 bases from V and 5 bases from J, with 16 bases between. For the CDR3, the DNA is TGTGCCAGCTCACCTGACCGGTTCTTGAGGACTGAAGCTTTCTTT. Translating it yields CASSPDRFLRTEAFF.